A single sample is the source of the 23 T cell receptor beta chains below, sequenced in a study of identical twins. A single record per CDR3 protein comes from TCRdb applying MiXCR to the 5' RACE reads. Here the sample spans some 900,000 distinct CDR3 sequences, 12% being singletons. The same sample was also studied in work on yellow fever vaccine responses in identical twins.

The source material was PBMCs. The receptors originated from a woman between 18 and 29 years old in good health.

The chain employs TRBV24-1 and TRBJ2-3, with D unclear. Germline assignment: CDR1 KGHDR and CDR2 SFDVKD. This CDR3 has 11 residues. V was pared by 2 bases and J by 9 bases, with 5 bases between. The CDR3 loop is CATSDSWTQYF. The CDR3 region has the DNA TGTGCCACCAGTGATTCCTGGACGCAGTATTTT.

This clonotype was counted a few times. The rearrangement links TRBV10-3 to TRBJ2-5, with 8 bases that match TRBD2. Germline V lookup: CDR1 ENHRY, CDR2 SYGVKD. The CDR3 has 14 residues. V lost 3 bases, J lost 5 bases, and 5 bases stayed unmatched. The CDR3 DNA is TGTGCCATCAGTGAACGGGGGGGCCGGGAGACCCAGTACTTC. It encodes CAISERGGRETQYF.

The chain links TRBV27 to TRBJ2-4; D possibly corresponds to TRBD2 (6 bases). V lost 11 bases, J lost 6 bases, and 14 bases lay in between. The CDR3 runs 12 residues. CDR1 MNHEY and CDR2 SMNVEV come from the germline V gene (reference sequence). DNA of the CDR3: TGTGCCTCAAGGGGCGGGACAAACATTCAGTACTTC. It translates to CASRGGTNIQYF.

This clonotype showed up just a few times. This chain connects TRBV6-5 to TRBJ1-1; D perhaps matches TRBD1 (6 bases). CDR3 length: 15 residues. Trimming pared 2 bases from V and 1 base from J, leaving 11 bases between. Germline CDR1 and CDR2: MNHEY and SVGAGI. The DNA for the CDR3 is TGTGCCAGCAGTTACCGGGGAGGGGGGAACACTGAAGCTTTCTTT. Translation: CASSYRGGGNTEAFF.

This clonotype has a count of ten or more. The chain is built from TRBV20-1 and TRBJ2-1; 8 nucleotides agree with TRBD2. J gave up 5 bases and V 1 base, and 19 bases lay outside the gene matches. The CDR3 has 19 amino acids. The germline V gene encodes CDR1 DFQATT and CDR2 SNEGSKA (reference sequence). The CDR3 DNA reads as TGCAGTGCTAGAGGGCTACGTGTGGCTTTCGGACTAGCAGACAATGAGCAGTTCTTC. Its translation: CSARGLRVAFGLADNEQFF.

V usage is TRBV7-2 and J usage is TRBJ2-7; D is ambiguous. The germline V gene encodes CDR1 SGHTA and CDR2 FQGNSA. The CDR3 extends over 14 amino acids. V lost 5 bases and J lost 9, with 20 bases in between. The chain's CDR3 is CASSPTYGQRVQYF. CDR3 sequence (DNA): TGTGCCAGCAGCCCAACTTATGGTCAAAGGGTGCAGTACTTC.

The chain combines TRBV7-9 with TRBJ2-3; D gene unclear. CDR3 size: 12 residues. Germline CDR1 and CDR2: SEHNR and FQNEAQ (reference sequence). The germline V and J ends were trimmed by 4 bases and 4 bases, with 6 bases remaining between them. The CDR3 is CASSYTADTQYF. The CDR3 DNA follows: TGTGCCAGCAGCTATACGGCAGATACGCAGTATTTT.

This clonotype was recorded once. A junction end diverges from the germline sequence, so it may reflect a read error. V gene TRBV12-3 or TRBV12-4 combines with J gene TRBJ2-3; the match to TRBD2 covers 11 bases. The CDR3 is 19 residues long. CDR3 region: CAISLLLRTSGSSTDTQYF. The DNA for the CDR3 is TGTGCCATCAGTTTACTCCTGCGGACTAGCGGGTCTAGCACAGATACGCAGTATTTT.

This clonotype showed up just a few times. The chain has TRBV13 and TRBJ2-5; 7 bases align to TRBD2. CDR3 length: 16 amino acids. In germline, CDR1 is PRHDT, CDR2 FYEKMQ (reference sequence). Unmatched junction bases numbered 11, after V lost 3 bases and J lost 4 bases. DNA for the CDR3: TGTGCCAGCAGCTTCCTCCCCGCGGGGGTGGGAGAGACCCAGTACTTC. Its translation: CASSFLPAGVGETQYF.

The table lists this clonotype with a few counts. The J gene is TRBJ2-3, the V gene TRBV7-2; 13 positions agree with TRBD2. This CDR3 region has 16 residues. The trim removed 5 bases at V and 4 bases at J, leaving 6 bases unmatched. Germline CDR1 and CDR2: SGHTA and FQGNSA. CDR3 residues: CASSTTSGGAPDTQYF. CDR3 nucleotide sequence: TGTGCCAGCAGCACCACTAGCGGGGGGGCACCAGATACGCAGTATTTT.

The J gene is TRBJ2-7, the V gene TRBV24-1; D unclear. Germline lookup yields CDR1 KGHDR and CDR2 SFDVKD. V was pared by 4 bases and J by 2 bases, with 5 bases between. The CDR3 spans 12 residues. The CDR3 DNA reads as TGTGCCACCAGTGACCGCGCCTACGAGCAGTACTTC. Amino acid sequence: CATSDRAYEQYF.

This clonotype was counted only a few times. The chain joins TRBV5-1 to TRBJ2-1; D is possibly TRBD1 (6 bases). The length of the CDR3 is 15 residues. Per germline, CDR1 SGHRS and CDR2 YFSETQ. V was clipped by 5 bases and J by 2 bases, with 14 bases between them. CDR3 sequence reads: CASRHRRGPYNEQFF. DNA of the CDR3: TGCGCCAGCAGGCACCGCAGGGGACCCTACAATGAGCAGTTCTTC.

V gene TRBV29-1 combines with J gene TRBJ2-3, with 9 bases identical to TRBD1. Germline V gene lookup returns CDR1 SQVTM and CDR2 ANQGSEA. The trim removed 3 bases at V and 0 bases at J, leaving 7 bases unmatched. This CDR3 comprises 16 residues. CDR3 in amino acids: CSVDLNRGLSTDTQYF. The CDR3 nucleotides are TGCAGCGTTGACCTAAACAGGGGGCTTAGCACAGATACGCAGTATTTT.

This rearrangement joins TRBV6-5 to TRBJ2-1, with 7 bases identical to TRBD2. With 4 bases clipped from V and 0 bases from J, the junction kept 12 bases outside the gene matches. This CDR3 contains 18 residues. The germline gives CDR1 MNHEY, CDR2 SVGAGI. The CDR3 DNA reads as TGTGCCAGCAGTTCCAGTCTCCTGGGAGGGCCCTCCTACAATGAGCAGTTCTTC. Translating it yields CASSSSLLGGPSYNEQFF.

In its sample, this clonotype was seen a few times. The CDR3 DNA reads as TGTGCCAGCAGTATGACAGGGGAAGAGCAGTACGTC. It codes for CASSMTGEEQYV. The chain is built from TRBV28 and TRBJ2-7; TRBD1 aligns across 8 bases. The CDR3 is 12 amino acids. CDR1 and CDR2 from the germline V gene are MDHEN and SYDVKM. The V segment lost 5 bases and the J segment 7 bases; nucleotides outside the gene matches: 4.

The CDR3 DNA reads as TGTGCCAGCCTCCGGGGGGCCGGGAATGAGCAGTTCTTC. As protein: CASLRGAGNEQFF. The chain couples TRBV28 to TRBJ2-1, with a weak D call TRBD2 (7 bases). The length of the CDR3 is 13 residues. Trimming shortened V by 8 bases and J by 7 bases, and 15 bases separated the two germline ends. The V gene's germline CDR1 is MDHEN and CDR2 SYDVKM.

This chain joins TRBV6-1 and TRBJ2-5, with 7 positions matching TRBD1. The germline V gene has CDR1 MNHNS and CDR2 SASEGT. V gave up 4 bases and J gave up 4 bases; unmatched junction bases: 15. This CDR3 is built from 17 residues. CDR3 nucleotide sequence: TGTGCCAGCAGTGTCTGGAGTTGGGACAGATCCATAGAGACCCAGTACTTC. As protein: CASSVWSWDRSIETQYF.

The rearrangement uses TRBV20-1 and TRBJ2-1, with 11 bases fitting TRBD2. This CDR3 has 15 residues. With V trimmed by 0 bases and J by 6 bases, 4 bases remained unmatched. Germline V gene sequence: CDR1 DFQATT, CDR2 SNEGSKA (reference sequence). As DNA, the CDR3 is TGCAGTGCTAGAGAGGGGACTAGCGGAGCCAATGAGCAGTTCTTC. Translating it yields CSAREGTSGANEQFF.

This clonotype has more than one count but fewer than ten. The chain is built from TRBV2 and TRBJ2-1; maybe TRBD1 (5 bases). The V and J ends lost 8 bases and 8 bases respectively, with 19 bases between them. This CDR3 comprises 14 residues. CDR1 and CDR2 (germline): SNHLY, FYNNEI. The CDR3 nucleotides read TGTGCCAGCTTCCCGCGGACAACAAAAGATGAGCAGTTCTTC. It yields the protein CASFPRTTKDEQFF.

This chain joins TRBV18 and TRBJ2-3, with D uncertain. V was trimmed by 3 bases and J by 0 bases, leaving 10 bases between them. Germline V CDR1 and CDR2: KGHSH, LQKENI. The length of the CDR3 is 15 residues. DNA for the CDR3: TGTGCCAGCTCACCGACCATATCTAGCACAGATACGCAGTATTTT. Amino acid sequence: CASSPTISSTDTQYF.

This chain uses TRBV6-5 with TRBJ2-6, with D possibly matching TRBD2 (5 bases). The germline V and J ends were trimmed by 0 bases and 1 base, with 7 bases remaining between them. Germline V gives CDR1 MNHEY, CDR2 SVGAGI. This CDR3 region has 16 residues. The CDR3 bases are TGTGCCAGCAGTTACTCGTCGGGATCTGGGGCCAACGTCCTGACTTTC. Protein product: CASSYSSGSGANVLTF.

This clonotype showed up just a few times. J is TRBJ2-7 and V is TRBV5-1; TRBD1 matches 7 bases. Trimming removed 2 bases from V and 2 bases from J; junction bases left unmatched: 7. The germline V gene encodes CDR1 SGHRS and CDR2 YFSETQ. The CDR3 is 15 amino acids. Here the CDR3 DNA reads TGCGCCAGCAGCTTTGGAGACAGGGTTGCCTACGAGCAGTACTTC. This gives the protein CASSFGDRVAYEQYF.

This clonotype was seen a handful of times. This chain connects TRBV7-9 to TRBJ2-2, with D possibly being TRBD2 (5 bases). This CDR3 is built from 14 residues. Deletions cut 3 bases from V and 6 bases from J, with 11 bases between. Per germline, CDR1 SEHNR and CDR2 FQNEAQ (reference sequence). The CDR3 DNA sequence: TGTGCCAGCAGCTTGGGAGAGGTTGCCGGGGAGCTGTTTTTT. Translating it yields CASSLGEVAGELFF.